This entry describes one T cell receptor (beta chain). Its specificity is not known. The source of the sample is a study of CD8+ T cells in alopecia areata. Trimming stripped 0 bases from V and 0 bases from J, with 13 bases between. CDR3 length equals 17 residues. Germline CDR1 SGDLS, CDR2 YYNGEE. Study-wide results and caveats: In lesional scalp, particularly from alopecia totalis/universalis, clonality was higher than in normal scalp.

Treatment specified: oral pan-JAK inhibitor, 5-10 mg twice daily. Sequencing used cDNA as its template, made by extracting RNA and reverse transcribing it. The assay was immunoSEQ multiplex PCR, and TCRdb's table has in-frame clones only and misses some. The data show some 240,000 clones, with more than 45% seen just once and roughly 1.6% held by the top ten. The sequence came from a human donor with alopecia areata. The sample in question was CD4+ T cells sorted from blood, obtained at week 4, from a patient treated with tofacitinib. The chain employs TRBV9 and TRBJ2-1; tentative D call: TRBD2 (5 bases). The CDR3, as DNA: TGTGCCAGCAGCGTAGGAGTAACGGGGAGCTCCTACAATGAGCAGTTCTTC. Protein sequence: CASSVGVTGSSYNEQFF.